This T cell receptor (beta chain) was captured by sequencing in a study of CD8 T cells in ankylosing spondylitis. Broader study findings: There was a TCR beta motif, made of several highly homologous variants, that appeared characteristic of ankylosing spondylitis blood. The clones that were linked to disease were reported to be significantly enriched in matched synovial fluid samples from ankylosing spondylitis patients.

The CDR3 sequence is 11 residues long. The V end was cut by 4 bases, the J end by 6 bases, with 10 bases between. CDR1 SQVTM and CDR2 ANQGSEA come from the germline V gene. TCRdb redid the calling of the 5' RACE reads with MiXCR, one entry per CDR3 protein. The repertoire holds around 210,000 distinct CDR3 sequences, with 8.2% as singletons. Details on this clonotype: Its specificity is unknown.

This chain connects TRBV29-1 to TRBJ2-7, with D unclear. This TCR came from a female donor with ankylosing spondylitis or in good health (not recorded which). Input material: blood, either unsorted or a sorted T cell fraction (not recorded which). Here the CDR3 DNA reads TGCAGCGTTGGGGGAACCGGCGAGCAGTACTTC. It translates to CSVGGTGEQYF.